The rows below give T cell receptor beta chains drawn from one sample of a study of T cell clusters in autoimmune cytopenias. No DNA is given; TCRdb re-called the multiplex PCR reads and lists each CDR3 protein once. In all, the sample yields about 920 distinct CDR3 sequences. Source material: peripheral blood. The receptors here all came from a human donor with an autoimmune cytopenia or autoimmune hepatitis (not recorded which). Both conserved end residues are part of each CDR3. For some rows the clone size is stated as once, few or many, or as a class when expanded; others skip it.

size: medium-sized
V: TRBV5-1
J: TRBJ2-1
CDR3: CASSWEAPSHEQFF

size: .
V: TRBV20-1
J: TRBJ2-2
CDR3: CSARAVVAANTGELFF

size: medium-sized
V: TRBV19
J: TRBJ2-3
CDR3: CASKAGAPTDTQYF

size: medium-sized
V: TRBV30
J: TRBJ1-5
CDR3: CAWSAQGYQPQHF

size: medium-sized
V: TRBV12-3/TRBV12-4
J: TRBJ1-1
CDR3: CASSSDRGKTEAFF

size: medium-sized
V: TRBV6-1
J: TRBJ2-3
CDR3: CASSEYRGTDTQYF

size: medium-sized
V: TRBV24-1
J: TRBJ2-3
CDR3: CATSDGLGDTQYF

size: medium-sized
V: TRBV5-1
J: TRBJ1-3
CDR3: CASSPDSLRGNTIYF

size: medium-sized
V: TRBV12-3/TRBV12-4
J: TRBJ1-2
CDR3: CASSAVSGTSSINYGYTF

size: medium-sized
V: TRBV27
J: TRBJ2-2
CDR3: CASSFVGLINTGELFF

size: medium-sized
V: TRBV24-1
J: TRBJ2-1
CDR3: CATRGGTTYNEQFF

size: medium-sized
V: TRBV19
J: TRBJ2-7
CDR3: CASSIEPTGRYEQYF

size: medium-sized
V: TRBV27
J: TRBJ2-3
CDR3: CASSLSSGGTDTQYF

size: .
V: TRBV13
J: TRBJ2-5
CDR3: CASSCRLAGLQETQYF

size: .
V: TRBV10-1
J: TRBJ2-3
CDR3: CASSESGGVSTDTKYF

size: medium-sized
V: TRBV19
J: TRBJ1-2
CDR3: CASSISEAYGYGYTF

size: medium-sized
V: TRBV19
J: TRBJ2-7
CDR3: CASSIKVGPGLIEQYF

size: medium-sized
V: TRBV15
J: TRBJ1-2
CDR3: CATSQATNYGYTF

size: medium-sized
V: TRBV5-4
J: TRBJ1-6
CDR3: CASGYHRVDNSPLHF

size: medium-sized
V: TRBV5-4
J: TRBJ1-2
CDR3: CASSWGQGAKGYTF

size: medium-sized
V: TRBV6-6
J: TRBJ2-6
CDR3: CASSYSGTGGRSGANVLTF